This TCR beta chain derives from a study of shared clonotypes between healthy human individuals. The method was immunoSEQ multiplex PCR; TCRdb's version includes in-frame clones alone and lacks a portion of them. The top ten clones hold about 0.38% of a sample with around 2.5 million clones, 93% of them seen once. This clone is a singleton in its sample. Sequencing was performed on naive CD4+ T cells from PBMCs. Subset denoted: CD45RA+ positively selected. The TCR originated in a man between 18 and 29 years old in good health. Some clones in this sample may be carry-over from other donors' samples.

This chain's CDR3 is CASSKRRAGSDTGELFF. The CDR3 DNA is TGTGCCAGCAGCAAACGGAGGGCCGGGAGCGACACCGGGGAGCTGTTTTTT. This chain joins TRBV21-1 and TRBJ2-2; TRBD2 was called by the table and not checked on the DNA. TRBV21-1 is a pseudogene segment. This CDR3 comprises 17 residues.